This T cell receptor (beta chain) was documented in a study of cytomegalovirus exposure and HLA in healthy donors. Unrecorded immune exposure was likely among donors, who were nominally healthy when sampled. Broader study findings: Among the CMV-associated chains, a few were confirmed in vitro as specific for CMV antigens.

This clone was counted a single time. Its target is not known. The PCR contained 60 Vbeta and 13 Jbeta primers. TCRdb's table, derived via immunoSEQ multiplex PCR, lists solely in-frame clones and lacks some. Of tens of thousands of clones listed, around four fifths were seen once; the top ten hold about 24%. The TCR originated in a woman aged 25 to 39 in good health and CMV-seropositive. Sequencing input: PBMCs.

This CDR3 is CASSGDRGGQAFF. The CDR3 DNA follows: TGTGCCAGCAGCGGGGACAGAGGAGGGCAAGCTTTCTTT. The rearrangement uses TRBV6-1 and TRBJ1-1; 7 bases are shared with TRBD1. The CDR3 is made up of 13 amino acids. Germline CDR1 is MNHNS and CDR2 is SASEGT. The J segment lost 9 bases and the V segment lost 6 bases, leaving 10 bases of the junction unmatched.